This T cell receptor beta chain emerged from a study of T-cell reconstitution after alpha-beta-depleted transplantation in children. Preparation of the TCRbeta library involved a method that used unique molecular identifiers. One entry per CDR3 protein, called by TCRdb with MiXCR from the PCR reads. This table has about 400,000 distinct CDR3 sequences, about 17% appearing once. V was pared by 6 bases and J by 3 bases, with 3 bases of the junction left unmatched. This CDR3 comprises 14 residues. CDR1 and CDR2 from the germline V gene are KGHDR and SFDVKD. This clonotype was detected many times. The antigen remains undetermined. General observations from the study: Expanded graft clones, several hundred of them, were reportedly the source of alpha-beta T cells about two months after transplant. One year after transplant, T-cell counts and diversity came mostly from newly produced T cells.

The sequencing used PBMCs, mostly from graft donor cells, collected 360 days after TCRalphabeta/CD19-depleted stem cell transplant. This chain joins TRBV24-1 and TRBJ2-1, with TRBD2 matching 8 bases. The sequence came from a boy in the first two years of life who had a stem cell transplant for Wiskott-Aldrich syndrome, so the T cells may come from the graft donor. This chain's CDR3 is CATSLSGGYNEQFF. In DNA form, the CDR3 reads TGTGCCACCAGTTTAAGCGGGGGCTACAATGAGCAGTTCTTC.